The 18 T cell receptor beta chains in this list originate from one sample, sequenced in a study of kidney transplant recipient with SARS-CoV-2 infection. MiXCR, run by TCRdb on the reads, gives a single entry per CDR3 protein. Altogether roughly 250,000 distinct CDR3 sequences are present, 29% being singletons, with the ten largest covering around 6.8%. The sequenced sample was a blood sample, obtained at baseline and on day 111 from a kidney transplant recipient. Receptor source: a male patient aged 25-45 years who had COVID-19 and was a kidney transplant recipient. Certain T cells may be donor cells from the graft.

This chain connects TRBV27 to TRBJ2-7; 8 nucleotides agree with TRBD1. CDR1 is MNHEY, CDR2 SMNVEV, per germline (reference sequence). After removal of 2 bases from V and 7 bases from J, the junction contained 10 bases not matched to a gene. The CDR3 spans 15 residues. CDR3 in DNA: TGTGCCAGCAGTTTAACCGGGACAGGCTTCCGAGAGCAGTACTTC. This encodes CASSLTGTGFREQYF.

As for this clonotype: A read error is possible here, since a much larger clone lies one base away. The chain links TRBV6-5 to TRBJ2-2, with 9 positions matching TRBD1. The CDR3 contains 15 residues. Germline lookup yields CDR1 MNHEY and CDR2 SVGAGI. In nucleotides, the CDR3 is TGTGCCGGCAGAACCGGGACAGGGCGCACCGGGGAGCTGTTTTTT. Its translation is CAGRTGTGRTGELFF.

This clonotype appeared a single time. A clone one base away is much larger, so this may be a read error. This CDR3 is CASSLDGPSNQPQHF. CDR3 DNA sequence: TGTGCCAGCAGCCTAGACGGGCCAAGCAATCAGCCCCAGCATTTT. V usage is TRBV7-2 and J usage is TRBJ1-5; no definite D call. Trimming removed 5 bases from V and 1 base from J, with 12 bases in between. Germline CDR1 is SGHTA and CDR2 is FQGNSA. The CDR3 totals 15 residues.

This clonotype was observed many times. In nucleotides, the CDR3 is TGTGCCAGCAGTACCTGCACCTGCATCGGAAAGACCTATGGCTACACCTTC. It codes for CASSTCTCIGKTYGYTF. This rearrangement joins TRBV6-2 or TRBV6-3 to TRBJ1-2, with unresolved D. With 5 bases removed from V and 4 bases from J, the gap between germline ends came to 23 bases. Germline values: CDR1 MNHEY, CDR2 SVGEGT. The CDR3 totals 17 residues.

This clonotype was recorded at least ten times. The chain carries TRBV7-2 and TRBJ2-7; D uncertain. CDR1 and CDR2 from the germline V gene are SGHTA and FQGNSA. There are 12 residues in the CDR3. V shed 5 bases and J shed 4 bases, with 9 bases lying between them. CDR3 sequence reads: CASSENTYEQYF. The CDR3 DNA reads TGTGCCAGCAGCGAAAATACTTACGAGCAGTACTTC.

Comment on this clonotype: A much larger clone differs by one base, so this may be a read error. The chain has TRBV11-2 and TRBJ2-7; D is ambiguous. Trimming removed 1 base from V and 3 bases from J, with 13 bases in between. This CDR3 region has 15 residues. CDR1 and CDR2 from the germline V gene are SGHAT and FQNNGV. This CDR3 is CASSLAAFIFYEQYF. CDR3 DNA sequence: TGTGCCAGCAGCTTAGCCGCGTTTATCTTCTACGAGCAGTACTTC. Full variable domain (remainder filled in from reference TRBV11-2 and TRBJ2-7): EAGVAQSPRYKIIEKRQSVAFWCNPISGHATLYWYQQILGQGPKLLIQFQNNGVVDDSQLPKDRFSAERLKGVDSTLKIQPAKLEDSAVYLCASSLAAFIFYEQYFGPGTRLTVT.

This clonotype was counted many times. The rearrangement links TRBV6-4 to TRBJ1-2; D remains unclear. V was pared by 5 bases and J by 4 bases, with 23 bases between. CDR3 length equals 17 residues. The germline V gene has CDR1 MRHNA and CDR2 SNTAGT. Written as DNA, the CDR3 is TGTGCCAGCAGTATGGATGGCTCACACGGAAAGACCTATGGCTACACCTTC. Its translation: CASSMDGSHGKTYGYTF.

This clonotype has at least ten counts. The J gene is TRBJ1-2, the V gene TRBV15; D gene uncertain. The CDR3 sequence is 17 residues long. With 5 bases removed from V and 4 bases from J, the gap between germline ends came to 23 bases. Germline CDR1 reads LNHNV; CDR2 reads YYDKDF (reference sequence). The CDR3 DNA sequence: TGTGCCACCAGCGCGTTTCGAAGGTGTGGAAAGACCTATGGCTACACCTTC. Protein product: CATSAFRRCGKTYGYTF. Full variable domain (remainder filled in from reference TRBV15 and TRBJ1-2): DAMVIQNPRYQVTQFGKPVTLSCSQTLNHNVMYWYQQKSSQAPKLLFHYYDKDFNNEADTPDNFQSRRPNTSFCFLDIRSPGLGDTAMYLCATSAFRRCGKTYGYTFGSGTRLTVV.

This clonotype was detected many times. The CDR3 nucleotides read TGTGCCAGTAATTACGGACAGGGTCATGGCTACACCTTC. Amino acids: CASNYGQGHGYTF. The gene calls are TRBV19 and TRBJ1-2, with 8 bases that match TRBD1. V was clipped by 7 bases and J by 6 bases; unmatched bases: 7. Germline-derived CDR1 and CDR2 are LNHDA and SQIVND (reference sequence). The CDR3 is 13 residues long.

This clonotype was found many times. This chain uses TRBV3-1 with TRBJ2-2, with D unclear. CDR1 and CDR2 from the germline V gene are LGHDT and YNNKEL (reference sequence). The CDR3 loop spans 18 amino acids. V lost 4 bases and J 5 bases, leaving 23 bases between the germline ends. CDR3 protein: CASSPSAPISGLTGELFF. For the CDR3, the DNA is TGTGCCAGCAGCCCTTCTGCTCCCATTTCAGGCTTGACCGGGGAGCTGTTTTTT.

A few counts support this clonotype. The chain links TRBV30 to TRBJ2-3; 7 bases map to TRBD1. The junction had 12 bases not matched to a gene; V was cut back by 0 bases and J by 0 bases. The germline CDR1 and CDR2 sequences are GTSNPN and SVGIG (reference sequence). The CDR3 consists of 18 residues. The CDR3 loop is CAWSVLPGQAQSTDTQYF. CDR3 coding DNA: TGTGCCTGGAGTGTACTCCCCGGACAGGCGCAAAGCACAGATACGCAGTATTTT. The full variable domain, in which reference TRBV30 and TRBJ2-3 provide the parts outside the CDR3, is SQTIHQWPATLVQPVGSPLSLECTVEGTSNPNLYWYRQAAGRGLQLLFYSVGIGQISSEVPQNLSASRPQDRQFILSSKKLLLSDSGFYLCAWSVLPGQAQSTDTQYFGPGTRLTVL.

This clonotype was seen ten or more times. This chain uses TRBV23-1 with TRBJ1-2; D is unresolved. TRBV23-1 is reported as an ORF; its role is uncertain. Trimming took 5 bases from V and 4 from J, leaving 23 bases between them. The CDR3 length is 17 residues. The CDR3 nucleotides are TGCGCCAGCAGTTTTAGTGCGCTACGCAGAAAGACCTATGGCTACACCTTC. It codes for CASSFSALRRKTYGYTF.

The chain employs TRBV8-2 and TRBJ1-2. TRBV8-2 is a pseudogene. The CDR3 spans 16 residues. In nucleotides, the CDR3 is TGTGGCAGTGGAAAAACTGATAGCCGAAAGACCTATGGCTACACCTTC. It translates to CGSGKTDSRKTYGYTF.

This clonotype was counted many times. The chain employs TRBV28 and TRBJ1-3; D remains unclear. V lost 2 bases, J lost 0 bases, and 5 bases lay in between. Germline V gives CDR1 MDHEN, CDR2 SYDVKM. This CDR3 region has 14 residues. The CDR3 is CASSLTNSGNTIYF. CDR3 bases: TGTGCCAGCAGTTTAACAAACTCTGGAAACACCATATATTTT.

About this clonotype: A much larger clone is a single base away; this may be a read error. The gene calls are TRBV2 and TRBJ1-2; D might be TRBD1 (5 bases). CDR3 length: 15 amino acids. Per the germline V gene, CDR1 is SNHLY and CDR2 is FYNNEI. CDR3 nucleotide sequence: TGTGCCAGCAATGAATTTTTCCGGGACAACTATGGCTACACCTTC. Amino acid sequence: CASNEFFRDNYGYTF. The full variable domain, completed using reference TRBV2 and TRBJ1-2, is EPEVTQTPSHQVTQMGQEVILRCVPISNHLYFYWYRQILGQKVEFLVSFYNNEISEKSEIFDDQFSVERPDGSNFTLKIRSTKLEDSAMYFCASNEFFRDNYGYTFGSGTRLTVV.

With regard to this clonotype: This may be a read error: a much more frequent sequence differs by one nucleotide. The chain recombines TRBV7-8 with TRBJ1-2; D is unclear. CDR1 is SGHVS, CDR2 FQNEAQ, per germline. The CDR3 is 17 amino acids. CDR3 sequence (DNA): TGTGCCACCAGCCTCCTCTTGTTTACCCGAAAGACCTATGGCTACACCTTC. It codes for CATSLLLFTRKTYGYTF.

Concerning this clonotype itself: This may stem from a read error, because a much larger clone lies one nucleotide away. V gene TRBV20-1 combines with J gene TRBJ2-5, with D hard to call. The CDR3 runs to 14 residues. CDR1 is DFQATT, CDR2 SNEGSKA, per germline (reference sequence). V was shortened by 3 bases and J by 0 bases, with 11 bases between the two germline ends. The CDR3 protein is CSARSSRYQETQYF. Here the CDR3 DNA reads TGCAGTGCTAGGAGCAGTCGGTACCAAGAGACCCAGTACTTC.

The V call is TRBV5-4, the J call TRBJ2-5; maybe TRBD2 (6 bases). Germline CDR1 SGHNT, CDR2 YYREEE (reference sequence). V was clipped by 3 bases and J by 3 bases, with 15 bases between them. CDR3 length equals 15 residues. The CDR3 bases are TGTGCCAGCAGCTCGAAAGGTGGAGGGGAAGAGACCCAGTACTTC. This translates into CASSSKGGGEETQYF.